This TCR beta chain was recovered during a study of blood T cell repertoires in COVID-19. Study overall: From T cells, B-cell-depleted T cells, or PBMCs came the material, which was cDNA or gDNA.

Per the original data handling: Researchers report that nucleated cell counts were estimated from reference gene primer amplification. The data were produced by immunoSEQ multiplex PCR, yet TCRdb's version contains in-frame clones alone and is incomplete. V and J calls and clone size follow that table, whereas D and trimming were derived from the DNA. The sample holds around 220,000 clones; 85% to 90% are singletons and the top ten take about 4.8%. The TCR originated in a man aged 50-60 years with acute or convalescent COVID-19. Specimen: peripheral blood.

The DNA of the CDR3 is TGCGCCAGCGGAGAACAGGGAGCAAATTCACCCCTCCACTTT. Its translation is CASGEQGANSPLHF. V and J are TRBV5-1 and TRBJ1-6, with a possible D match to TRBD1 (6 bases). Trimming took 7 bases from V and 7 from J, leaving 15 bases between them. Germline V gives CDR1 SGHRS, CDR2 YFSETQ. This CDR3 spans 14 amino acids.